These 22 T cell receptor beta chains share one sample of origin, sequenced in a study of blood T cell repertoires in COVID-19. Method: immunoSEQ multiplex PCR; TCRdb's copy keeps in-frame clones and lacks some. The top ten clones hold approximately 0.75% of a sample with about 200,000 clones, about nine tenths of them seen once. The specimen was peripheral blood. The receptor set was obtained from a woman between 65 and 79 years old with acute or convalescent COVID-19.

This clone was recorded once. The J gene is TRBJ1-1, the V gene TRBV10-3; possible D gene TRBD1, 6 bases. This CDR3 has 16 amino acids. The germline V gene has CDR1 ENHRY and CDR2 SYGVKD. V lost 4 bases and J lost 4, with 19 bases in between. CDR3 protein: CAISAGGGYPGTEAFF. The CDR3 nucleotides read TGTGCCATCAGTGCTGGGGGCGGCTACCCGGGCACTGAAGCTTTCTTT.

The chain carries TRBV5-1 and TRBJ1-1; D might be TRBD1 (5 bases). Germline values: CDR1 SGHRS, CDR2 YFSETQ. V lost 0 bases, J lost 3 bases, and 9 bases lay in between. This CDR3 is built from 14 residues. This CDR3 is CASSLAREDTEAFF. As DNA, the CDR3 is TGCGCCAGCAGCTTGGCCAGGGAGGACACTGAAGCTTTCTTT.

In its sample, this clone was seen once. In DNA, the CDR3 is TGTGCCAGCAGCGTAGCAGGGACAGCGGCGGGGGAAGCTTTCTTT. This encodes CASSVAGTAAGEAFF. V is TRBV9 and J is TRBJ1-1; 7 bases are a match to TRBD1. Germline V gene sequence: CDR1 SGDLS, CDR2 YYNGEE. The CDR3 is made up of 15 amino acids. Trimming at V came to 0 bases and at J to 8 bases, leaving 10 bases not matched to a gene.

This chain uses TRBV11-2 with TRBJ1-3; tentative D call: TRBD1 (6 bases). CDR1 SGHAT and CDR2 FQNNGV come from the germline V gene. CDR3 length: 16 amino acids. Trimming took 5 bases from V and 0 from J, leaving 14 bases between them. The CDR3 loop is CASSTTGTYSGNTIYF. CDR3 DNA sequence: TGTGCCAGCAGCACGACAGGAACATACTCTGGAAACACCATATATTTT.

The count of this clone is one. V is TRBV7-9 and J is TRBJ1-1; D might be TRBD1 (5 bases). CDR1 and CDR2 from the germline V gene are SEHNR and FQNEAQ (reference sequence). This CDR3 is 15 amino acids long. Trimming took off 4 bases at V and 4 bases at J, with 16 bases between the two ends. The CDR3 nucleotides read TGTGCCAGCAGCTCGCGTGGAGGGGTGGGCACTGAAGCTTTCTTT. It yields the protein CASSSRGGVGTEAFF.

This rearrangement joins TRBV6-5 to TRBJ1-2, with a tentative D call TRBD1 (5 bases). Trimming left V 11 bases short and J 3 bases short, with 16 bases between. From germline, CDR1 is MNHEY and CDR2 SVGAGI. The CDR3 sequence is 13 residues long. In DNA form, the CDR3 reads TGTGCCTCACGCGCAGGGTCGGACTATGGCTACACCTTC. Translation gives CASRAGSDYGYTF.

This clone was observed once. This chain connects TRBV4-2 to TRBJ2-7, with 10 bases identical to TRBD1. V shed 2 bases, J shed 5 bases, and the junction held 3 bases outside the gene matches. Germline CDR1 reads LGHNA; CDR2 reads YNFKEQ. This CDR3 contains 14 residues. The CDR3 nucleotides are TGTGCCAGCAGCCAATGGGACAGGGGTCACGAGCAGTACTTC. Protein: CASSQWDRGHEQYF.

The V and J genes are TRBV7-2 and TRBJ1-1, with D perhaps matching TRBD1 (6 bases). The CDR3 sequence is 14 residues long. Trimming removed 5 bases from V and 4 bases from J, with 14 bases in between. CDR1 SGHTA and CDR2 FQGNSA come from the germline V gene. The CDR3 is CASSPRGRGTEAFF. The CDR3, as DNA: TGTGCCAGCAGCCCAAGGGGGAGGGGCACTGAAGCTTTCTTT. The complete variable domain, with remaining parts taken from reference TRBV7-2 and TRBJ1-1, reads GAGVSQSPSNKVTEKGKDVELRCDPISGHTALYWYRQSLGQGLEFLIYFQGNSAPDKSGLPSDRFSAERTGGSVSTLTIQRTQQEDSAVYLCASSPRGRGTEAFFGQGTRLTVV.

This chain connects TRBV7-2 to TRBJ1-3; D is uncertain. Trimming took off 3 bases at V and 0 bases at J, with 12 bases between the two ends. CDR1 and CDR2 (germline): SGHTA, FQGNSA. The CDR3 length is 16 residues. CDR3 protein: CASSFGVVSSGNTIYF. Written as DNA, the CDR3 is TGTGCCAGCAGCTTCGGGGTCGTGAGCTCTGGAAACACCATATATTTT.

The genes are TRBV5-1 and TRBJ2-7; 12 bases align to TRBD2. Germline loops: CDR1 SGHRS, CDR2 YFSETQ. The CDR3 is made up of 16 amino acids. V trimming: 0 bases; J trimming: 4 bases; junction bases outside the gene matches: 5. CDR3 region: CASSLAPGTSGYEQYF. CDR3 coding DNA: TGCGCCAGCAGCTTGGCCCCCGGGACTAGCGGGTACGAGCAGTACTTC.

V is TRBV6-6 and J is TRBJ1-1; D ambiguous. Germline CDR1 MNHNY, CDR2 SVGAGI (reference sequence). V was cut by 7 bases and J by 3 bases, with 12 bases left in between. CDR3 size: 13 residues. The CDR3 coding sequence is TGTGCCAGCACCCTCCCGGGGTACACTGAAGCTTTCTTT. Protein product: CASTLPGYTEAFF.

The rearrangement uses TRBV6-2 or TRBV6-3 and TRBJ2-1, with 16 bases aligning to TRBD2. Germline V gene data show CDR1 as MNHEY and CDR2 as SVGEGT. V lost 5 bases and J lost 7; bases outside the gene matches: 5. This CDR3 is 16 amino acids long. The CDR3 protein is CASSAPGLAGGNEQFF. In DNA form, the CDR3 reads TGTGCCAGCAGTGCCCCGGGACTAGCGGGAGGGAATGAGCAGTTCTTC.

V usage is TRBV7-2 and J usage is TRBJ1-6; 7 bases line up with TRBD1. Germline trimming cut 1 base from V and 8 bases from J; bases unmatched to any gene: 11. From germline, CDR1 is SGHTA and CDR2 FQGNSA. The CDR3 has 17 amino acids. The CDR3: CASSLGGFRGRDSPLHF. The CDR3 DNA reads as TGTGCCAGCAGCTTAGGCGGATTTAGGGGGCGAGATTCACCCCTCCACTTT.

The rearrangement links TRBV27 to TRBJ1-2; TRBD1 matches 7 bases. This CDR3 contains 14 residues. CDR1 is MNHEY and CDR2 is SMNVEV in the germline V gene (reference sequence). With 6 bases clipped from V and 4 bases from J, the junction kept 8 bases outside the gene matches. In nucleotides, the CDR3 is TGTGCCAGCAGCGCAGGGGGTAAATTCTATGGCTACACCTTC. Its protein is CASSAGGKFYGYTF.

This clone was observed a few times. The gene calls are TRBV6-5 and TRBJ2-7; the match to TRBD1 covers 10 bases. Unmatched junction bases numbered 13, after V lost 11 bases and J lost 3 bases. Germline loops: CDR1 MNHEY, CDR2 SVGAGI. There are 15 residues in the CDR3. The CDR3 spells CAGSGFGQGVYEQYF. The CDR3 nucleotides are TGTGCCGGCTCGGGATTCGGACAGGGGGTCTACGAGCAGTACTTC.

The genes are TRBV4-1 and TRBJ2-2; 7 positions match TRBD1. V shed 1 base, J shed 5 bases, and the junction held 7 bases outside the gene matches. Germline lookup yields CDR1 MGHRA and CDR2 YSYEKL. The CDR3 is 16 residues long. This chain's CDR3 is CASSQANRGNTGELFF. In DNA form, the CDR3 reads TGCGCCAGCAGCCAAGCGAACAGGGGTAATACCGGGGAGCTGTTTTTT.

The J gene is TRBJ1-1, the V gene TRBV18, with TRBD1 matching 8 bases. This CDR3 is built from 15 residues. V was clipped by 5 bases and J by 5 bases; unmatched bases: 10. Germline V gene lookup returns CDR1 KGHSH and CDR2 LQKENI. For the CDR3, the DNA is TGTGCCAGCTCAGATTCTACAGGGGGGGGAACTGAAGCTTTCTTT. It translates to CASSDSTGGGTEAFF.

This chain links TRBV29-1 with TRBJ1-2; D perhaps matches TRBD1 (6 bases). V was trimmed by 5 bases and J by 2 bases, leaving 15 bases between them. This CDR3 is 14 amino acids long. Germline V CDR1 and CDR2: SQVTM, ANQGSEA. CDR3 nucleotides: TGCAGCGTTCCCGGACAGTCCGGGAACTATGGCTACACCTTC. It is translated as CSVPGQSGNYGYTF.

This rearrangement joins TRBV7-6 to TRBJ1-2; D is possibly TRBD1 (5 bases). This CDR3 is 16 amino acids long. Germline V gene data show CDR1 as SGHVS and CDR2 as FNYEAQ. V was clipped by 5 bases and J by 6 bases, with 22 bases between them. The CDR3 DNA sequence: TGTGCCAGCAGCAAAAGCCCCGACAGTCCAAGAGATGGCTACACCTTC. Its translation: CASSKSPDSPRDGYTF.

The chain links TRBV5-4 to TRBJ2-7, with D possibly being TRBD1 (6 bases). This CDR3 contains 13 residues. Germline assignment: CDR1 SGHNT and CDR2 YYREEE (reference sequence). V was pared by 4 bases and J by 4 bases, with 12 bases between. CDR3 residues: CASSQTGSYEQYF. Here the CDR3 DNA reads TGTGCCAGCAGCCAGACAGGATCTTACGAGCAGTACTTC.

The chain combines TRBV5-4 with TRBJ1-6; 9 nucleotides match TRBD1. The CDR3 loop spans 15 amino acids. CDR1 is SGHNT, CDR2 YYREEE, per germline (reference sequence). Unmatched junction bases numbered 10, after V lost 5 bases and J lost 10 bases. The CDR3 protein is CASRPGTGLGSPLHF. CDR3 sequence (DNA): TGTGCCAGCAGGCCCGGGACAGGGCTCGGATCACCCCTCCACTTT.

The chain carries TRBV2 and TRBJ2-6, with TRBD1 matching over 8 bases. CDR1 is SNHLY, CDR2 FYNNEI, per germline. V trimming: 6 bases; J trimming: 0 bases; junction bases outside the gene matches: 7. The CDR3 runs to 17 residues. The CDR3 DNA is TGTGCCAGCAGACCCACAGGGGGTATCTCTGGGGCCAACGTCCTGACTTTC. Protein: CASRPTGGISGANVLTF.